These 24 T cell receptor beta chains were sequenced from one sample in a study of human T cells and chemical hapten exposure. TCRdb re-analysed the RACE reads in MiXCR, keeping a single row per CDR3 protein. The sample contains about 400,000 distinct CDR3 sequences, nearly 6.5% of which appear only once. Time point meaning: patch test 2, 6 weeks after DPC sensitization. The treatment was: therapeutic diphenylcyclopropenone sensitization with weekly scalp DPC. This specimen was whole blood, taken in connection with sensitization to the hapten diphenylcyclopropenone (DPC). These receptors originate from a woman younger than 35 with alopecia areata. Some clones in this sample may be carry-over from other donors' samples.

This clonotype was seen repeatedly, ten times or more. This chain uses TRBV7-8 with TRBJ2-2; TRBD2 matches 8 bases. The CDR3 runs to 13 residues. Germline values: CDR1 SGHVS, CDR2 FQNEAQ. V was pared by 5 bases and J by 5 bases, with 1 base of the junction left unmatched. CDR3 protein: CASSRGGTGELFF. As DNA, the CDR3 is TGTGCCAGCAGCCGGGGGGGGACCGGGGAGCTGTTTTTT.

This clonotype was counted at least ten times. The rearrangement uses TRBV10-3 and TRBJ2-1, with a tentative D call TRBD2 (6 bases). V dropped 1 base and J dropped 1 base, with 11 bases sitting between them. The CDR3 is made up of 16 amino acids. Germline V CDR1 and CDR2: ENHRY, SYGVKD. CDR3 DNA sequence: TGTGCCATCAGTGAGTGGAGGGTCGGATCCTACAATGAGCAGTTCTTC. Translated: CAISEWRVGSYNEQFF.

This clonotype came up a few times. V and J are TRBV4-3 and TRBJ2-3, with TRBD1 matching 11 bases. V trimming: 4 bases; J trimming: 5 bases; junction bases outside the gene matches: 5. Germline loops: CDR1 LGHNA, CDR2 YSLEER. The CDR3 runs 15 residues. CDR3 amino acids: CASSLDRGLEDTQYF. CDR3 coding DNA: TGCGCCAGCAGCCTGGACAGGGGGCTTGAAGATACGCAGTATTTT.

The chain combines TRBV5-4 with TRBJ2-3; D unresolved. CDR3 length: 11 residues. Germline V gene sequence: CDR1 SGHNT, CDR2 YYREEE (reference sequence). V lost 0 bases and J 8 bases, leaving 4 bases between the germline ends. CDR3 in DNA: TGTGCCAGCAGCTTGGAGACTACGCAGTATTTT. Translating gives CASSLETTQYF.

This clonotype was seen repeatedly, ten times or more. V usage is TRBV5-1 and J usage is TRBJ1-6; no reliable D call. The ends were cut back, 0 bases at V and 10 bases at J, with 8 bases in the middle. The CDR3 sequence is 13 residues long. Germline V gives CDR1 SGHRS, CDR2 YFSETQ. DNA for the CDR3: TGCGCCAGCAGCTTGGAAGTTACGTCACCCCTCCACTTT. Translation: CASSLEVTSPLHF.

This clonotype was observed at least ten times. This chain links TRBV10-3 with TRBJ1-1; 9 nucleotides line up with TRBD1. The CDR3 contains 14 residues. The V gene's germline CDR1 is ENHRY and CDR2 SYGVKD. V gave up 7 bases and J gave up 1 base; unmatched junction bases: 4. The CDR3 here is CAIKVQGANTEAFF. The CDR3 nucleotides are TGTGCCATCAAAGTACAGGGGGCGAACACTGAAGCTTTCTTT.

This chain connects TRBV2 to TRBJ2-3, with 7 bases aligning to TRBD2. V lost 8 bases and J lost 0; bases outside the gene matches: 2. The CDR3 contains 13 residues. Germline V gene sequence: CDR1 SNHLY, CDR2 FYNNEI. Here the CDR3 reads CASGGVSTDTQYF. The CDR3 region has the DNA TGTGCCAGCGGGGGGGTCAGCACAGATACGCAGTATTTT.

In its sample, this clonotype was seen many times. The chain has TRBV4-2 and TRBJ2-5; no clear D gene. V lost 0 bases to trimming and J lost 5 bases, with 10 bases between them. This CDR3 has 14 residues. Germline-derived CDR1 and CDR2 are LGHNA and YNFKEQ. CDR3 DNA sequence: TGTGCCAGCAGCCAAGAATCCAGCAGTGAGACCCAGTACTTC. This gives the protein CASSQESSSETQYF.

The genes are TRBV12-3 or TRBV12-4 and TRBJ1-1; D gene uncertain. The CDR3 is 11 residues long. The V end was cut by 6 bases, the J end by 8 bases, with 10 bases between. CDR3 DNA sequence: TGTGCCAGCAGAGGACCGGGCGAAGCTTTCTTT. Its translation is CASRGPGEAFF.

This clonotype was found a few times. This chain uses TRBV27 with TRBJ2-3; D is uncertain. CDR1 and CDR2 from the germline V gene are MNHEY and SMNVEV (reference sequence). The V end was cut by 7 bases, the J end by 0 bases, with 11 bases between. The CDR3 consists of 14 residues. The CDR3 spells CASKWAPSTDTQYF. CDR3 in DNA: TGTGCCAGCAAGTGGGCCCCTAGCACAGATACGCAGTATTTT.

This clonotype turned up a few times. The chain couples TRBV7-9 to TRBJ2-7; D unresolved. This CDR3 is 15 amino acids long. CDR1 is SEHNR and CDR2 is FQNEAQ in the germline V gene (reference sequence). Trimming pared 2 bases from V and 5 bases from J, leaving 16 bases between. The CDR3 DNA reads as TGTGCCAGCAGCTTACCGGGCTCTCCTTTCCACGAGCAGTACTTC. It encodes CASSLPGSPFHEQYF.

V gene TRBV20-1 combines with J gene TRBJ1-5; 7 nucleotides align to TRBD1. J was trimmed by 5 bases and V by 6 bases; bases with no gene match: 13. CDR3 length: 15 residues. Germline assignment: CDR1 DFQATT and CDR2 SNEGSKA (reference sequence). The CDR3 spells CSADGERGRDQPQHF. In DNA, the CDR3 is TGCAGTGCGGACGGCGAAAGGGGGCGGGATCAGCCCCAGCATTTT.

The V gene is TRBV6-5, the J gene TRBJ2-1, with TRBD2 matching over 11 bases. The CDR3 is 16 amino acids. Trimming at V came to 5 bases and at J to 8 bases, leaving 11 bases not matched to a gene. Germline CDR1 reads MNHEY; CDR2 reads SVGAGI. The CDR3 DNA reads TGTGCCAGCAGTCGGACGGGACTAGCGGTTTCACATGAGCAGTTCTTC. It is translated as CASSRTGLAVSHEQFF.

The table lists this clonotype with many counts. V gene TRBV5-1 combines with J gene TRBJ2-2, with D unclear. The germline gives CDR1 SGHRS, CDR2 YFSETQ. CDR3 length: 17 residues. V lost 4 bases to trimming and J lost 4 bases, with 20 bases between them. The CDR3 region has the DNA TGCGCCAGCAGCGTCAGTCCGGGCGACGCAGGCACCGGGGAGCTGTTTTTT. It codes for CASSVSPGDAGTGELFF.

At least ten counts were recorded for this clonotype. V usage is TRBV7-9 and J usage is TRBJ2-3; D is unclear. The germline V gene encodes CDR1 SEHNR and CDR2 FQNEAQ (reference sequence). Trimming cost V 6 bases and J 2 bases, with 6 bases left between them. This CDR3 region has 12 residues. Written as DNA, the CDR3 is TGTGCCAGCAGTTTTGACACAGATACGCAGTATTTT. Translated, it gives CASSFDTDTQYF.

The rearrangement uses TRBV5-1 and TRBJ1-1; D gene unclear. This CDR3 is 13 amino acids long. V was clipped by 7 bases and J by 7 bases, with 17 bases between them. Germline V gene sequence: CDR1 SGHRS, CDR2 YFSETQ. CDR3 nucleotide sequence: TGCGCCAGCCTCGACGGACTTCTAGGTGAAGCTTTCTTT. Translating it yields CASLDGLLGEAFF.

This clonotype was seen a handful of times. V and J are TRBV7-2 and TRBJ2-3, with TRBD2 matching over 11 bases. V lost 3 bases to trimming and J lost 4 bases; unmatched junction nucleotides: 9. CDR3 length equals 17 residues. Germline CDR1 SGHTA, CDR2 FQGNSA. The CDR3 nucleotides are TGTGCCAGCAGCTTCGTAGCGGGGGGGGAGGCGGCAGATACGCAGTATTTT. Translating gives CASSFVAGGEAADTQYF.

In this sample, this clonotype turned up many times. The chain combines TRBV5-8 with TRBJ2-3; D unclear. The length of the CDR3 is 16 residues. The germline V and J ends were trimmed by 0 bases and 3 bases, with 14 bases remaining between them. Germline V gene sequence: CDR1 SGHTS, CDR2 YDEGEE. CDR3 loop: CASSLAWFQGTDTQYF. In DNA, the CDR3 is TGTGCCAGCAGCTTGGCTTGGTTCCAAGGAACAGATACGCAGTATTTT.

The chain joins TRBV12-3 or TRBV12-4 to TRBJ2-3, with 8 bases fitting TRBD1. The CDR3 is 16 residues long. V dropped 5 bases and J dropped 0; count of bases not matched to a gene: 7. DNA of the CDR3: TGTGCCAGCAGTCGCGGACAGGGAGGCAGCACAGATACGCAGTATTTT. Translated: CASSRGQGGSTDTQYF.

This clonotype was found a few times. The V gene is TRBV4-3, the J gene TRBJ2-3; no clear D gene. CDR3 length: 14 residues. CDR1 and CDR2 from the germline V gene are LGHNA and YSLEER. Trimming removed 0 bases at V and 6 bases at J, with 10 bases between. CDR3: CASSQDWGKDTQYF. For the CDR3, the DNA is TGCGCCAGCAGCCAAGACTGGGGTAAGGATACGCAGTATTTT.

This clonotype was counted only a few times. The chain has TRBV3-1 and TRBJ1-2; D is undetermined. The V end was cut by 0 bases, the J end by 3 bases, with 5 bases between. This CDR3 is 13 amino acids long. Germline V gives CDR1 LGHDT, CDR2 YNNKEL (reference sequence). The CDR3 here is CASSQDRYYGYTF. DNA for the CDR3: TGTGCCAGCAGCCAAGACCGGTACTATGGCTACACCTTC.

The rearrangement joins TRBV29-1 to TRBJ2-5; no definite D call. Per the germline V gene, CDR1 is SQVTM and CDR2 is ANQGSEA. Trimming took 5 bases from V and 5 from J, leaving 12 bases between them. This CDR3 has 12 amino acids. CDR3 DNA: TGCAGCGTTAGGGCCCCAGTGGAGACCCAGTACTTC. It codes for CSVRAPVETQYF.

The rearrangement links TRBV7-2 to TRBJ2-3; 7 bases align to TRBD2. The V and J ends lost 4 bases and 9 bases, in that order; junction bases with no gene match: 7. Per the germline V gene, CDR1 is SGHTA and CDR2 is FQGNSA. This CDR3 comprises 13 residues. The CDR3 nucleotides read TGTGCCAGCAGCTCCCAGGAAGCGGGGACGCAGTATTTT. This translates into CASSSQEAGTQYF.

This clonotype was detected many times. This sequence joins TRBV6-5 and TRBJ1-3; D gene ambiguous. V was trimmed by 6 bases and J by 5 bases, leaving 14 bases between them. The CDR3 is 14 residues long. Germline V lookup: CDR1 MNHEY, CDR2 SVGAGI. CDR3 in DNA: TGTGCCAGCAGCTCCGCAGGAAGTCGAAACACCATATATTTT. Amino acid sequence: CASSSAGSRNTIYF.